This T cell receptor (beta chain) was identified in a study of T cells in Graves' hyperthyroidism and ophthalmopathy (dated by TCRdb to about 2019). As for the study more broadly: Peripheral blood was sampled at the time of initial diagnosis, prior to any treatment. The study also compared thyroid tissue and blood T-cell repertoires from several Graves' hyperthyroidism patients. An independent validation cohort of about 20 hyperthyroidism patients and over 15 patients who later progressed to ophthalmopathy tested prospective prediction of ophthalmopathy. According to the paper, TCR Vbeta CDR3 sequencing was carried out on approximately 140 peripheral blood samples, which came from approximately 43 ophthalmopathy, 75 to 80 hyperthyroidism and 17 progressor patients. After blood sampling, hyperthyroidism patients were treated with methimazole at a starting dose of 30 mg daily, and ophthalmopathy patients were treated with high-dose intravenous methylprednisolone. TCR V-J signatures able to tell the groups apart were searched for in a discovery cohort of 90 to 100 patients, of whom 43 had Graves' ophthalmopathy and about 55 had stable Graves' hyperthyroidism. The 100 or so discovery patients were randomly divided into training and test sets at a 7:3 ratio.

Overall study outcomes, separate from this receptor: Most expanded thyroid clonotypes (frequency above 0.001) were also found in blood, which suggests that blood repertoires may mirror thyroid immune responses. No statistical method was used to fix the sample size in advance, and group allocation was not hidden from the investigators. A model built on a 13 V-J signature distinguished ophthalmopathy from stable hyperthyroidism, reaching roughly 88% sensitivity and around 81% specificity in cross-validation and 80%/75% in testing. During validation, the model predicted progression to ophthalmopathy a median of approximately 7 months ahead of onset, with around 65% sensitivity and 72.22% specificity.

The TCR beta CDR3 regions were amplified from RNA transcripts. The first round of RT-PCR for the TCR CDR3 was performed with the HTBI primer set and the Qiagen OneStep RT-PCR kit. The libraries were constructed in a second round of multiplex PCR and then size-selected and purified. The libraries were sequenced on an Illumina HiSeq2000 using paired-end 100 bp reads. The original methods were these. SOAPnuke was used to process the raw data, with reads discarded if the reads contained adapters or uncalled bases, had a mean Phred below 15, or lacked an exact constant-primer or identifier match. COPE v1.2.5 was used to merge high-quality paired reads, and clonotypes were defined as unique nucleotide sequences. MiTCR v1.1 was used to align clonotypes to the IMGT TRBV, TRBD and TRBJ reference segments. Only V-J combinations with frequency above 0.0001, covering 99.2% of repertoires, were analysed. A TCS score was defined as the ratio between F50 (clonal expansion) and ExV (chaos), using BLOSUM62-based TCRdist between CDR3 peptides within each V-J. Welch's t-statistics and random forest reduced several hundred V-J features to 13, which were used in a naive Bayes classifier (R e1071). Thyroid-blood repertoire similarity was quantified with the Morisita-Horn index. In-frame beta chains were kept once TCRdb had trimmed the public reads at Q25 with fastp and called clones with MiXCR. Entries are consolidated by CDR3 protein sequence, retaining the most common genes and DNA. The V and J calls were not made by the authors but by TCRdb's processing. The sample has hundreds of thousands of distinct CDR3 sequences on record, 35% of them singletons. The ten largest make up 31% of the sample.

Between the V and J ends, shortened by 4 bases and 2 bases respectively, the junction contains 15 bases. Taken from cysteine to phenylalanine, the CDR3 has 15 residues. Of the read, only the CDR3 DNA is kept; its 45 bases are in frame from base 1. Taken from the germline V gene, the CDR1 and CDR2 loops are SGHRS and YFSETQ. Graves' hyperthyroidism was defined as stable when no progression to ophthalmopathy occurred over 18 months of follow-up. Hyperthyroidism patients were aged 18 to 65 years and newly diagnosed, with disease duration of less than 2 months. Patients with uncontrolled infections, other autoimmune diseases, pregnancy or lactation were excluded. Diagnoses relied on clinical symptoms, serum thyroxine and TRAb, thyroid ultrasound and orbital computed tomography. PBMCs were separated from around 9.1 ml of fresh peripheral blood using Ficoll-Paque density gradient centrifugation. Trizol reagent was used to extract total RNA, and RNA quality was then checked on an Agilent 2100 Bioanalyzer.

Concerning this clonotype itself: The antigen it binds to is not known. This may arise from a read error, as a much more abundant clone is one base away.

Input material: blood. This chain joins TRBV5-1 to TRBJ1-1, with TRBD1 tentatively as D gene (5 bases match). The TCR originated in a woman aged 40 to 49 with Graves' hyperthyroidism. The bases read TGCGCCAGCAGCCTCGAAGACGGGACTAACACTGAAGCTTTCTTT. Its translation is CASSLEDGTNTEAFF.